The clone carrying this TCR beta chain appeared once. Its antigen is not identified. This entry comes from a study of tumor-infiltrating T cells and Merkel cell polyomavirus. About the study: CD8+ T cells recognized the Merkel cell polyomavirus KLL epitope. Whole-study results and caveats: Few patients were studied, which limits the findings.

Libraries were prepared by immunoSEQ multiplex PCR; TCRdb keeps only in-frame clonotypes and omits some of them. The sample has some 25,000 clones; nearly 90% are singletons. Every patient's tumor was robustly positive for Merkel cell polyomavirus Large T antigen on immunohistochemistry. The CDR3 contains 16 residues. CDR1 and CDR2 (germline): LNHNV, YYDKDF (reference sequence). Trimming at V came to 0 bases and at J to 2 bases, leaving 7 bases not matched to a gene. This TCR was sampled from a man in his forties or fifties with Merkel cell carcinoma. The sequenced sample consisted of lymph node tissue. J is TRBJ2-7 and V is TRBV15; 7 nucleotides line up with TRBD2. The CDR3 DNA reads TGTGCCACCAGCAGAGATAGTGGGGGGGTAGCCTACGAGCAGTACTTC. Its translation: CATSRDSGGVAYEQYF. The complete variable domain, with remaining parts taken from reference TRBV15 and TRBJ2-7, reads DAMVIQNPRYQVTQFGKPVTLSCSQTLNHNVMYWYQQKSSQAPKLLFHYYDKDFNNEADTPDNFQSRRPNTSFCFLDIRSPGLGDTAMYLCATSRDSGGVAYEQYFGPGTRLTVT.